The clone carrying this TCR beta chain was picked up one time. The entry originates in a study of blood T cell repertoires in COVID-19. Overall study context: Collection of acute and convalescent COVID-19 samples took place in the United States, Italy and Spain. T cells, B-cell-depleted T cells, or PBMCs supplied cDNA or gDNA.

Study processing details: The authors estimated nucleated cell counts from reference gene primer amplification. Measured with immunoSEQ multiplex PCR; TCRdb has only the in-frame clones, and not every one. The V and J calls and clone size are taken from that table; D and trimming were inferred from the DNA. The table has fewer than 200,000 clones, around 82% seen once; the top ten hold about 9.1%. The CDR3 spans 15 residues. Germline lookup yields CDR1 MNHNS and CDR2 SASEGT. Trimming cost V 0 bases and J 7 bases, with 16 bases left between them. The TCR originated in a woman older than 75 with acute or convalescent COVID-19. This chain links TRBV6-1 with TRBJ2-7; D possibly corresponds to TRBD1 (5 bases). Sequencing used peripheral blood. This chain's CDR3 is CASSEAHRRPGEQYF. The CDR3 DNA follows: TGTGCCAGCAGTGAAGCGCACAGGCGGCCAGGGGAGCAGTACTTC.